At least ten counts were recorded for the clone carrying this TCR beta chain. Its antigen is unknown. In TCRdb, the 5' RACE reads were re-called with MiXCR into one record per CDR3 protein. The repertoire holds fewer than 400,000 distinct CDR3 sequences, with under 8.5% as singletons. This record belongs to a study of CD8 T cells in ankylosing spondylitis. Points from the study as a whole: Blood from ankylosing spondylitis patients appeared to carry a characteristic roughly 8-variant TCR beta motif.

The sequenced sample was blood, either unsorted or a sorted T cell fraction (not recorded which). The receptor was isolated from a male donor with ankylosing spondylitis.

CDR3 sequence (DNA): TGTGCCACCGCCCTCTCCTACAATGAGCAGTTCTTC. It encodes CATALSYNEQFF. V and J are TRBV27 and TRBJ2-1, with D unresolved. The CDR3 totals 12 residues. Germline loops: CDR1 MNHEY, CDR2 SMNVEV (reference sequence). V lost 10 bases, J lost 0 bases, and 7 bases lay in between.